This entry describes one TCR beta chain. The antigen remains unidentified. At a deep level, the assay was run. Authors' methods: Quality scores were absent from the junction-only immunoSEQ sequences, so filtering differed. TCRdb's table, derived via immunoSEQ multiplex PCR, lists solely in-frame clones and lacks some. D and trimming come from the DNA, and the V and J calls and clone size come from that table. The sample contains about half a million clones, around 79% of which appear only once. The CDR3 covers 16 residues. The V end lost 1 base, the J end lost 1 base, and 13 bases lay between the germline ends. The germline CDR1 and CDR2 sequences are MNHEY and SVGAGI. The source of the sample is a study of shared clonotypes between healthy human individuals. Notes on the study in general: Specimens sampled were limited to blood, with tissue repertoires likely differing.

What was sequenced was PBMCs. The TCR comes from a woman in her 40s in good health. Some clones in this sample may be carry-over from other donors' samples. The chain couples TRBV6-5 to TRBJ1-1, with no clear D. This CDR3 reads CASSYYFSRENTEAFF. The CDR3, as DNA: TGTGCCAGCAGTTACTATTTTTCGAGGGAGAACACTGAAGCTTTCTTT.